Below, 25 T cell receptor beta chains from the same sample are listed, as sequenced in a study of PD-1 blockade in mismatch repair-deficient tumors. The assay was immunoSEQ multiplex PCR, and TCRdb's table has in-frame clones only and misses some. The sample yields approximately 50,000 clones, around four fifths seen once. The starting material was peripheral blood, obtained 4 weeks after starting pembrolizumab. Every receptor here comes from an adult with mismatch repair-deficient cancer.

The J gene is TRBJ2-7, the V gene TRBV5-1; TRBD2 agrees at 9 bases. V lost 4 bases to trimming and J lost 12 bases; unmatched junction nucleotides: 11. Germline CDR1 SGHRS, CDR2 YFSETQ. This CDR3 has 13 amino acids. In DNA form, the CDR3 reads TGCGCCAGCAGCCCCACCTTTAGCGGGAGTCGGTACTTC. Its protein is CASSPTFSGSRYF.

The rearrangement uses TRBV9 and TRBJ2-5, with 8 bases identical to TRBD2. CDR1 is SGDLS, CDR2 YYNGEE, per germline. Unmatched junction bases numbered 8, after V lost 0 bases and J lost 1 base. This CDR3 spans 17 amino acids. The DNA of the CDR3 is TGTGCCAGCAGCGTAGGCAGCTCGGGAGGGATCCAAGAGACCCAGTACTTC. Translating gives CASSVGSSGGIQETQYF. Full variable domain (missing parts from reference TRBV9 and TRBJ2-5): DSGVTQTPKHLITATGQRVTLRCSPRSGDLSVYWYQQSLDQGLQFLIQYYNGEERAKGNILERFSAQQFPDLHSELNLSSLELGDSALYFCASSVGSSGGIQETQYFGPGTRLLVL.

This clone was counted between two and nine times. Here the CDR3 reads CASSRDTSGGVDTQYF. The CDR3 coding sequence is TGTGCCAGCAGCCGTGATACTAGCGGAGGGGTAGATACGCAGTATTTT. The J gene is TRBJ2-3, the V gene TRBV5-8, with 8 positions matching TRBD2. Germline assignment: CDR1 SGHTS and CDR2 YDEGEE. There are 16 residues in the CDR3. Trimming at V came to 4 bases and at J to 5 bases, leaving 12 bases not matched to a gene.

The chain combines TRBV10-3 with TRBJ1-1, with D unclear. This CDR3 spans 13 amino acids. Germline values: CDR1 ENHRY, CDR2 SYGVKD. Trimming left V 2 bases short and J 2 bases short, with 6 bases between. CDR3 bases: TGTGCCATCAGTGAGAGGCAAAACACTGAAGCTTTCTTT. Protein: CAISERQNTEAFF.

The chain carries TRBV2 and TRBJ2-7; D possibly corresponds to TRBD2 (5 bases). The CDR3 contains 12 residues. CDR1 and CDR2 (germline): SNHLY, FYNNEI. V shed 6 bases and J shed 5 bases, with 11 bases lying between them. CDR3 loop: CASRDLPHEQYF. CDR3 DNA sequence: TGTGCCAGCAGGGACTTGCCCCACGAGCAGTACTTC.

V is TRBV6-1 and J is TRBJ2-6; the D is unclear. V was clipped by 8 bases and J by 2 bases, with 13 bases between them. Looked up from germline, CDR1 is MNHNS and CDR2 is SASEGT. The CDR3 extends over 15 amino acids. In DNA form, the CDR3 reads TGTGCCAGCTTAAGGAGCATGGCTGGGGCCAACGTCCTGACTTTC. Its translation is CASLRSMAGANVLTF.

This chain connects TRBV29-1 to TRBJ1-5; tentatively, D is TRBD1 (6 bases). V shed 5 bases and J shed 6 bases, with 20 bases lying between them. Looked up from germline, CDR1 is SQVTM and CDR2 is ANQGSEA. The CDR3 extends over 15 amino acids. The CDR3 nucleotides are TGCAGCGTTTCCTCCAGGGGTCTAGGTGTTCAGCCCCAGCATTTT. It codes for CSVSSRGLGVQPQHF.

In its sample, this clone was seen a few times. This sequence joins TRBV5-1 and TRBJ1-1; D is perhaps TRBD1 (5 bases). This CDR3 region has 14 residues. V was shortened by 4 bases and J by 1 base, with 11 bases between the two germline ends. The germline V gene encodes CDR1 SGHRS and CDR2 YFSETQ. CDR3 amino acids: CASSATQGNTEAFF. CDR3 sequence (DNA): TGCGCCAGCAGCGCTACTCAGGGGAACACTGAAGCTTTCTTT.

J is TRBJ1-5 and V is TRBV23-1, with D unresolved. TRBV23-1 is an ORF, with its function uncertain. CDR3 length: 11 residues. V was cut by 1 base and J by 5 bases, with 0 bases left in between. The CDR3 loop is CASSQYQPQHF. DNA for the CDR3: TGCGCCAGCAGTCAATATCAGCCCCAGCATTTT.

J is TRBJ1-5 and V is TRBV15; D is unclear. The length of the CDR3 is 13 residues. The germline V gene encodes CDR1 LNHNV and CDR2 YYDKDF (reference sequence). Trimming left V 0 bases short and J 9 bases short, with 9 bases between. The CDR3 reads CATSRDLSGPQHF. DNA of the CDR3: TGTGCCACCAGCAGAGATCTTTCGGGGCCCCAGCATTTT.

Only a few counts were recorded for this clone. This chain uses TRBV29-1 with TRBJ2-3; 7 bases match TRBD1. This CDR3 region has 15 residues. The germline V gene encodes CDR1 SQVTM and CDR2 ANQGSEA. Trimming took 4 bases from V and 3 from J; bases not matched to a gene: 10. CDR3 bases: TGCAGCGTTGGTAAGGACAGGATGTTGACAGATACGCAGTATTTT. Amino acids: CSVGKDRMLTDTQYF.

By share, this clone ranks as medium-sized. The chain uses TRBV28 and TRBJ2-6, with 7 bases matching TRBD1. From germline, CDR1 is MDHEN and CDR2 SYDVKM. J was trimmed by 4 bases and V by 6 bases; bases with no gene match: 6. The CDR3 spans 15 residues. CDR3 amino acids: CASRRQGSGANVLTF. The CDR3 coding sequence is TGTGCCAGCAGAAGACAGGGTTCCGGGGCCAACGTCCTGACTTTC.

The V and J genes are TRBV6-1 and TRBJ2-7; weak D call: TRBD2 (6 bases). CDR3 length equals 15 residues. V was pared by 1 base and J by 4 bases, with 14 bases between. CDR1 is MNHNS, CDR2 SASEGT, per germline. The CDR3 sequence: CASSEGLGGRYEQYF. The CDR3 DNA sequence: TGTGCCAGCAGTGAAGGGTTGGGGGGTAGATACGAGCAGTACTTC.

The rearrangement uses TRBV11-3 and TRBJ2-1; TRBD1 or TRBD2 may be the D gene (5 bases each). The germline V gene encodes CDR1 SGHNT and CDR2 YENEEA. V lost 5 bases and J 13 bases, leaving 15 bases between the germline ends. The CDR3 is 12 residues long. The CDR3 sequence: CASSHGASRQFF. CDR3 nucleotide sequence: TGTGCCAGCAGCCACGGGGCCTCTCGCCAGTTCTTC. The whole variable domain, remainder taken from reference TRBV11-3 and TRBJ2-1, is EAGVVQSPRYKIIEKKQPVAFWCNPISGHNTLYWYLQNLGQGPELLIRYENEEAVDDSQLPKDRFSAERLKGVDSTLKIQPAELGDSAVYLCASSHGASRQFFGPGTRLTVL.

J is TRBJ1-4 and V is TRBV7-2; D is uncertain. This CDR3 has 14 residues. V was shortened by 5 bases and J by 4 bases, with 11 bases between the two germline ends. CDR1 is SGHTA and CDR2 is FQGNSA in the germline V gene. The CDR3 nucleotides are TGTGCCAGCAGCCCGGACGTCTTTAATGAAAAACTGTTTTTT. Its translation is CASSPDVFNEKLFF.

This clone was picked up a small number of times. The chain uses TRBV7-9 and TRBJ2-1; D remains unclear. The CDR3 spans 15 residues. Trimming stripped 1 base from V and 10 bases from J, with 17 bases between. CDR1 is SEHNR, CDR2 FQNEAQ, per germline (reference sequence). The DNA for the CDR3 is TGTGCCAGCAGCTTAGTGGCGGCCCCCGGCGAGGAGCAGTTCTTC. Its protein is CASSLVAAPGEEQFF.

This chain connects TRBV5-4 to TRBJ2-1; 7 positions match TRBD2. Germline V lookup: CDR1 SGHNT, CDR2 YYREEE (reference sequence). There are 14 residues in the CDR3. V gave up 4 bases and J gave up 6 bases; unmatched junction bases: 7. Written as DNA, the CDR3 is TGTGCCAGCAGCCACCCGGGAGGTTCCAATGAGCAGTTCTTC. It encodes CASSHPGGSNEQFF.

The chain carries TRBV7-8 and TRBJ2-1; D is perhaps TRBD2 (6 bases). V dropped 3 bases and J dropped 6 bases, with 9 bases sitting between them. Germline assignment: CDR1 SGHVS and CDR2 FQNEAQ. The CDR3 covers 13 residues. The CDR3 spells CASSFGTPNEQFF. In nucleotides, the CDR3 is TGTGCCAGCAGCTTCGGGACTCCCAATGAGCAGTTCTTC.

This chain joins TRBV5-1 and TRBJ2-2, with 7 bases that match TRBD2. The V gene's germline CDR1 is SGHRS and CDR2 YFSETQ. V lost 2 bases and J lost 0; bases outside the gene matches: 1. This CDR3 region has 15 residues. CDR3 nucleotide sequence: TGCGCCAGCAGCTTACTAGCGTCGAACACCGGGGAGCTGTTTTTT. This codes for CASSLLASNTGELFF. Variable domain in full (rest from reference TRBV5-1 and TRBJ2-2): KAGVTQTPRYLIKTRGQQVTLSCSPISGHRSVSWYQQTPGQGLQFLFEYFSETQRNKGNFPGRFSGRQFSNSRSEMNVSTLELGDSALYLCASSLLASNTGELFFGEGSRLTVL.

This clone was observed a single time. The gene calls are TRBV11-2 and TRBJ2-1, with D unclear. The V gene's germline CDR1 is SGHAT and CDR2 FQNNGV. CDR3 length equals 13 residues. The V end was cut by 5 bases, the J end by 4 bases, with 9 bases between. In DNA form, the CDR3 reads TGTGCCAGCAGCAGTGTAGGTTACAATGAGCAGTTCTTC. This gives the protein CASSSVGYNEQFF.

This sequence joins TRBV28 and TRBJ1-2; D not certain. CDR3 length equals 14 residues. Trimming removed 3 bases at V and 1 base at J, with 9 bases between. The germline V gene encodes CDR1 MDHEN and CDR2 SYDVKM. CDR3: CASSFRTFNYGYTF. CDR3 nucleotide sequence: TGTGCCAGCAGTTTCAGGACTTTTAACTATGGCTACACCTTC.

The table lists this clone with a count of one. The chain uses TRBV5-6 and TRBJ2-1, with a weak D call TRBD2 (5 bases). CDR1 is SGHDT, CDR2 YYEEEE, per germline. This CDR3 contains 16 residues. Trimming pared 0 bases from V and 4 bases from J, leaving 14 bases between. CDR3 in amino acids: CASSLDEGAIYNEQFF. The CDR3, as DNA: TGTGCCAGCAGCTTGGACGAGGGCGCGATATACAATGAGCAGTTCTTC. The whole variable domain, remainder taken from reference TRBV5-6 and TRBJ2-1, is DAGVTQSPTHLIKTRGQQVTLRCSPKSGHDTVSWYQQALGQGPQFIFQYYEEEERQRGNFPDRFSGHQFPNYSSELNVNALLLGDSALYLCASSLDEGAIYNEQFFGPGTRLTVL.

This chain connects TRBV29-1 to TRBJ1-3, with 7 nucleotides matching TRBD1. V shed 0 bases, J shed 8 bases, and the junction held 10 bases outside the gene matches. The CDR3 length is 15 residues. Germline lookup yields CDR1 SQVTM and CDR2 ANQGSEA. The CDR3 DNA reads as TGCAGCGTTGAAGACATCCAGGGGGGTTCGGACACCATATATTTT. It translates to CSVEDIQGGSDTIYF.

The V call is TRBV11-2, the J call TRBJ2-2; D remains ambiguous. Germline V gene lookup returns CDR1 SGHAT and CDR2 FQNNGV. The germline V and J ends were trimmed by 0 bases and 0 bases, with 5 bases remaining between them. The CDR3 is made up of 15 amino acids. In DNA, the CDR3 is TGTGCCAGCAGCTTAGATACAGCGAACACCGGGGAGCTGTTTTTT. As protein: CASSLDTANTGELFF.

Concerning this clone itself: The junction does not match germline at one end; this may be a read error. The gene calls are TRBV7-7 and TRBJ2-1; a weak D match, TRBD2 (5 bases). Germline V gives CDR1 SSHAT, CDR2 FNYEAQ (reference sequence). CDR3 length equals 15 residues. The CDR3 DNA reads TGTGCTAGCAGCCCCGGGGTGGGCCTGAGCAATGAGCAGTTCTTC. Protein sequence: CASSPGVGLSNEQFF.